Described below is a single T cell receptor (beta chain) sequence and its context. Germline lookup yields CDR1 LNHDA and CDR2 SQIVND (reference sequence). V was clipped by 3 bases and J by 4 bases, with 15 bases between them. The CDR3 runs to 16 residues. The data originate from a study of regulatory T cells in long-lasting Graves disease. Through Arm-PCR of CDR3 regions and iRepertoire HTBI primers, TCR beta libraries were built. One entry per CDR3 protein results from TCRdb running MiXCR on the multiplex PCR reads. The data contain approximately 500,000 distinct CDR3 sequences, roughly a fifth of them singletons. The time point: persistent/refractory GD, antithyroid drugs over 5 years with positive TRAb. PBMC-derived RNA was used for the TCR library.

The receptor was isolated from a female donor with Graves disease. The rearrangement uses TRBV19 and TRBJ2-2, with a weak D call TRBD2 (6 bases). Here the sequenced sample was peripheral blood mononuclear cells (PBMCs), taken when the disease was refractory, from a patient treated with antithyroid drugs. The CDR3 DNA reads TGTGCCAGTAGTATTTGGAGTAGCGGAACCACCGGGGAGCTGTTTTTT. Translated, it gives CASSIWSSGTTGELFF.